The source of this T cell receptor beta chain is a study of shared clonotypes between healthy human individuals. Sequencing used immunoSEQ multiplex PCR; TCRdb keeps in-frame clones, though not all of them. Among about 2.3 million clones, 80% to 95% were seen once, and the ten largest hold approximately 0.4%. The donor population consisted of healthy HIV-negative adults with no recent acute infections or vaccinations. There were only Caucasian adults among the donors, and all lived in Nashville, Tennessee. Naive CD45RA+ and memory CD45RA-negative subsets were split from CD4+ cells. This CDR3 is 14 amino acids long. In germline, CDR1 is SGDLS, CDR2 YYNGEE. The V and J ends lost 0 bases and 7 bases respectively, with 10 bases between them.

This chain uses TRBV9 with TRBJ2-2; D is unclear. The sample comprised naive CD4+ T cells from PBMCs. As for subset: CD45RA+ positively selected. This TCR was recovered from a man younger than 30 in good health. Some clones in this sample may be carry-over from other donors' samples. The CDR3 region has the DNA TGTGCCAGCAGCGTAGAAAGTAGTCGCGGGGAGCTGTTTTTT. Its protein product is CASSVESSRGELFF.